The rows below give T cell receptor beta chains drawn from one sample of a study of glioma-infiltrating T cells. MiXCR, run by TCRdb on the multiplex PCR reads, gives a single entry per CDR3 protein. The sample records around 130,000 distinct CDR3 sequences, about 25% being singletons. The sequenced sample consisted of glioma tissue, nonneoplastic brain tissue, or PBMCs (not recorded which). The receptor set was obtained from a human donor with low-grade glioma or glioblastoma, undergoing nonglioma brain surgery, or in good health (not recorded which). The CDR3 runs from the conserved cysteine through the conserved F or W. Fields, in order: D gene, J gene, clone size, V gene, CDR3 DNA, CDR3 protein. A D gene is named only where the DNA matches it firmly. Expanded clones are given a class, and other clones once, few, many or no size at all.

D gene: .; J gene: TRBJ2-3; clone size: many; V gene: TRBV27; CDR3 DNA: TGTGCCAGCAGTTCCATGGATACGCAGTATTTT; CDR3 protein: CASSSMDTQYF
D gene: .; J gene: TRBJ2-5; clone size: few; V gene: TRBV7-2; CDR3 DNA: TGTGCCAGCAGCCTTCGGACAGTAGTTGAGACCCAGTACTTC; CDR3 protein: CASSLRTVVETQYF
D gene: .; J gene: TRBJ1-2; clone size: .; V gene: TRBV7-8; CDR3 DNA: TGTGCCAGCAGCCCACTCTCAAGGGGTATCGGCTATGGCTACACCTTC; CDR3 protein: CASSPLSRGIGYGYTF
D gene: TRBD1; J gene: TRBJ1-6; clone size: .; V gene: TRBV11-2; CDR3 DNA: TGTGCCAGCAGCACGCGACAGGGTAGTATCAATTCACCCCTCCACTTT; CDR3 protein: CASSTRQGSINSPLHF
D gene: .; J gene: TRBJ1-5; clone size: .; V gene: TRBV18; CDR3 DNA: TGTGCCAGCTCACCTGGGGTTAGCAATCAGCCCCAGCATTTT; CDR3 protein: CASSPGVSNQPQHF
D gene: .; J gene: TRBJ1-2; clone size: .; V gene: TRBV10-3; CDR3 DNA: TGTGCCATCGGTGAGCCTGACAAATCCTATGGCTACACCTTC; CDR3 protein: CAIGEPDKSYGYTF
D gene: TRBD1; J gene: TRBJ1-2; clone size: .; V gene: TRBV16; CDR3 DNA: TGTGCCAGCAGCCAACGCTTAGGACAGGGATGGGGCTACACCTTC; CDR3 protein: CASSQRLGQGWGYTF
D gene: TRBD1; J gene: TRBJ1-2; clone size: many; V gene: TRBV27; CDR3 DNA: TGTGCCAGCAGTGGACAGGGGAACTATGGCTACACCTTC; CDR3 protein: CASSGQGNYGYTF
D gene: .; J gene: TRBJ2-3; clone size: few; V gene: TRBV11-2; CDR3 DNA: TGTGCCAGCGGAATGTCGGGGAATACGCAGTATTTT; CDR3 protein: CASGMSGNTQYF
D gene: .; J gene: TRBJ1-4; clone size: many; V gene: TRBV20-1; CDR3 DNA: TGCAGTGCTAGATTGGGGGGTGAAAAACTGTTTTTT; CDR3 protein: CSARLGGEKLFF
D gene: .; J gene: TRBJ2-2; clone size: many; V gene: TRBV20-1; CDR3 DNA: TGCAGTGCTAGTGTTCTGGGGGCCGGGGAGCTGTTTTTT; CDR3 protein: CSASVLGAGELFF
D gene: .; J gene: TRBJ2-5; clone size: few; V gene: TRBV24-1; CDR3 DNA: TGTGCCACCAGTGGGGCCAGTCTCCAAGAGACCCAGTACTTC; CDR3 protein: CATSGASLQETQYF
D gene: TRBD2; J gene: TRBJ2-3; clone size: .; V gene: TRBV7-9; CDR3 DNA: TGTGCCAGCAGCTTATACGGGGGGGCTAGCACAGATACGCAGTATTTT; CDR3 protein: CASSLYGGASTDTQYF
D gene: .; J gene: TRBJ1-1; clone size: .; V gene: TRBV14; CDR3 DNA: TGTGCCAGCAGCCCGAACCTCTGGCAGGGCGCTGAAGCTTTCTTT; CDR3 protein: CASSPNLWQGAEAFF
D gene: TRBD2; J gene: TRBJ2-1; clone size: .; V gene: TRBV19; CDR3 DNA: TGTGCCAGTACTCCCCGCGGGACTAGCGAATACAATGAGCAGTTCTTC; CDR3 protein: CASTPRGTSEYNEQFF